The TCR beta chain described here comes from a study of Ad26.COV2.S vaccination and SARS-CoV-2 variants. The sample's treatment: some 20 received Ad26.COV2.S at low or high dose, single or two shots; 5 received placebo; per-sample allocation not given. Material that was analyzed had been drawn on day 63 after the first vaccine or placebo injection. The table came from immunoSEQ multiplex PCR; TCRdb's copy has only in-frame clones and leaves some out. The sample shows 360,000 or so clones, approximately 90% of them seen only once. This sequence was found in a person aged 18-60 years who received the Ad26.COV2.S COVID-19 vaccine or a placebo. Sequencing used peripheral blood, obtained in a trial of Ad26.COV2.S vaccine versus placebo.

DNA of the CDR3: TGTGCCAGCAGTGACCGGACAGCGTTCGCGAACACCGGGGAGCTGTTTTTT. It translates to CASSDRTAFANTGELFF. The chain joins TRBV27 to TRBJ2-2, with D maybe TRBD1 (6 bases). V dropped 5 bases and J dropped 0 bases, with 16 bases sitting between them. This CDR3 comprises 17 residues. Germline CDR1 MNHEY, CDR2 SMNVEV (reference sequence).